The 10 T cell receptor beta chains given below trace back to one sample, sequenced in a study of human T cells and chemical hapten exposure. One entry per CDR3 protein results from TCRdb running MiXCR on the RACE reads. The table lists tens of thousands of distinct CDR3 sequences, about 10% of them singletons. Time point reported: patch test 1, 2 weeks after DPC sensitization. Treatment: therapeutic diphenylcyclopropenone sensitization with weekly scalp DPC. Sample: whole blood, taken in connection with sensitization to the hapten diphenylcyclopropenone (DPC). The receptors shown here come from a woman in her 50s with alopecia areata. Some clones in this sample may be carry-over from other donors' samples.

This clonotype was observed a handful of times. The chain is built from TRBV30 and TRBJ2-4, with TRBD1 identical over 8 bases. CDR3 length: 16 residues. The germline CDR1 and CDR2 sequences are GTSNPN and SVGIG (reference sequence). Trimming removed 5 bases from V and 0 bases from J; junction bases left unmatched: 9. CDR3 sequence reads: CAWGRQGLLAKNIQYF. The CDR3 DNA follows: TGTGCCTGGGGAAGACAGGGGCTCCTAGCCAAAAACATTCAGTACTTC.

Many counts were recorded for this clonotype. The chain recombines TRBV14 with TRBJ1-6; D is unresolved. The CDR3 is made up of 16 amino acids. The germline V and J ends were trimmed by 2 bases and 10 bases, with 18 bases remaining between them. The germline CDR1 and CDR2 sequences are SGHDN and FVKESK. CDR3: CASSQLSSGPRSPLHF. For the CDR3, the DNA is TGTGCCAGCAGCCAACTGTCCTCGGGTCCTAGGTCACCCCTCCACTTT.

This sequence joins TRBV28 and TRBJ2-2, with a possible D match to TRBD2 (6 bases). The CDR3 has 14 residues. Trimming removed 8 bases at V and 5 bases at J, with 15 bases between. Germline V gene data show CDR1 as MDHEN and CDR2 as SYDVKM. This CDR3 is CASSLAGGTGELFF. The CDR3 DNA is TGTGCCAGCTCTTTAGCCGGGGGAACCGGGGAGCTGTTTTTT.

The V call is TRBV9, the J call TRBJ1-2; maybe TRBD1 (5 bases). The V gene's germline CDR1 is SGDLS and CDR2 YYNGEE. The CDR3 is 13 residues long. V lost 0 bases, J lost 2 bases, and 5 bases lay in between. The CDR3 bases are TGTGCCAGCAGCGTAGGACAGAACTATGGCTACACCTTC. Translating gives CASSVGQNYGYTF. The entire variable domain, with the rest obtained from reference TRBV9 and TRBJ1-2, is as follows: DSGVTQTPKHLITATGQRVTLRCSPRSGDLSVYWYQQSLDQGLQFLIQYYNGEERAKGNILERFSAQQFPDLHSELNLSSLELGDSALYFCASSVGQNYGYTFGSGTRLTVV.

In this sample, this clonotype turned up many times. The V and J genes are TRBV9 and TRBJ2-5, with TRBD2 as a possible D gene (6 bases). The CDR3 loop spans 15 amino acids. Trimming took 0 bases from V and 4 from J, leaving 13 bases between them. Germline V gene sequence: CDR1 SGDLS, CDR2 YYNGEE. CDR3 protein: CASSVGGGIGETQYF. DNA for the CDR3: TGTGCCAGCAGCGTAGGCGGCGGGATTGGAGAGACCCAGTACTTC.

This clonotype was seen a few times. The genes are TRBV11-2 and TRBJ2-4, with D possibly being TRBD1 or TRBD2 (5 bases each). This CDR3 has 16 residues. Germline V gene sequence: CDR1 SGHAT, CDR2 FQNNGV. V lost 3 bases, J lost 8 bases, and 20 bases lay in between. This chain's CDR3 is CASSFRTRWGTDIQYF. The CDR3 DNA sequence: TGTGCCAGCAGCTTCCGCACTAGATGGGGGACGGACATTCAGTACTTC.

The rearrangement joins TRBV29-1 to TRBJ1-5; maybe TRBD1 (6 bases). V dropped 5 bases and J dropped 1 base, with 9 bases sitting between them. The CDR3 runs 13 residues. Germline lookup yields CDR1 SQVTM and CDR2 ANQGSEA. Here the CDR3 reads CSVSGVSNQPQHF. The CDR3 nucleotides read TGCAGCGTTTCAGGGGTGAGCAATCAGCCCCAGCATTTT.

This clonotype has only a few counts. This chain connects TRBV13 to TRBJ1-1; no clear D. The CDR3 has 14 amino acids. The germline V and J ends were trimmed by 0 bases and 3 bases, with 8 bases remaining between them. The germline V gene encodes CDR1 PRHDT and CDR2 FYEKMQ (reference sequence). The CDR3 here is CASSLGGRYTEAFF. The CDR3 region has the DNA TGTGCCAGCAGCTTAGGTGGTCGCTACACTGAAGCTTTCTTT. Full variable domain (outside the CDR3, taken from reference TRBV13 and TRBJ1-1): AAGVIQSPRHLIKEKRETATLKCYPIPRHDTVYWYQQGPGQDPQFLISFYEKMQSDKGSIPDRFSAQQFSDYHSELNMSSLELGDSALYFCASSLGGRYTEAFFGQGTRLTVV.

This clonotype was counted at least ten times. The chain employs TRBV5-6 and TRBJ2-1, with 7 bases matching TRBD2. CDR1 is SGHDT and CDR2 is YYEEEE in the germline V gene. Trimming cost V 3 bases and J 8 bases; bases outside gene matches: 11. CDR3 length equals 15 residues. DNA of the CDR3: TGTGCCAGCAGCTCGGGAGGTCCTCGTTGGGATGAGCAGTTCTTC. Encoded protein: CASSSGGPRWDEQFF.

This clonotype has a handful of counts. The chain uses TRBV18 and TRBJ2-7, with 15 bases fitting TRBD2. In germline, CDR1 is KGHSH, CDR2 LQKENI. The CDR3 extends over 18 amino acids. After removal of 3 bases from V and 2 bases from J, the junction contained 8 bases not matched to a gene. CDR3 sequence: CASSPPGLAGGRTYEQYF. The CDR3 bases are TGTGCCAGCTCACCGCCGGGACTAGCGGGAGGAAGAACCTACGAGCAGTACTTC.